The 20 T cell receptor beta chains below were found in one sample sequenced in a study of T cell responses to AZD1222 COVID-19 vaccine. The data were produced by immunoSEQ multiplex PCR, yet TCRdb's version contains in-frame clones alone and is incomplete. The table shows some 96,000 clones, with around nine tenths occurring only once. Material: peripheral blood, obtained on day 0 of AZD1222 vaccination. The receptors come from an adult in good health.

The chain is built from TRBV11-1 and TRBJ1-2; 7 nucleotides align to TRBD1. Germline assignment: CDR1 SGHAT and CDR2 FQDESV (reference sequence). The length of the CDR3 is 14 residues. V trimming: 5 bases; J trimming: 1 base; junction bases outside the gene matches: 4. The CDR3 is CASSVQGVNYGYTF. CDR3 coding DNA: TGTGCCAGCAGCGTCCAGGGGGTTAACTATGGCTACACCTTC. Drawing the rest from reference TRBV11-1 and TRBJ1-2, the complete variable domain is EAEVAQSPRYKITEKSQAVAFWCDPISGHATLYWYRQILGQGPELLVQFQDESVVDDSQLPKDRFSAERLKGVDSTLKIQPAELGDSAMYLCASSVQGVNYGYTFGSGTRLTVV.

The count of this clone is one. One end of the junction varies from germline; a read error may be responsible. CDR3 sequence (DNA): TGTGCCAGCAGTTTATCGACGAGGACTACGTTC. This translates into CASSLSTRTTF. The V and J genes are TRBV27 and TRBJ2-7; D perhaps matches TRBD2 (6 bases). The V gene's germline CDR1 is MNHEY and CDR2 SMNVEV (reference sequence). This CDR3 is built from 11 residues.

The chain combines TRBV5-4 with TRBJ2-3; D may be TRBD2 (6 bases). The CDR3 contains 14 residues. Germline CDR1 and CDR2: SGHNT and YYREEE (reference sequence). With 4 bases removed from V and 3 bases from J, the gap between germline ends came to 12 bases. This CDR3 is CASSRISGTDTQYF. As DNA, the CDR3 is TGTGCCAGCAGCCGGATTAGCGGTACAGATACGCAGTATTTT.

V and J are TRBV9 and TRBJ1-2; 9 bases align to TRBD1. Germline values: CDR1 SGDLS, CDR2 YYNGEE. The CDR3 has 15 residues. After removal of 4 bases from V and 4 bases from J, the junction contained 8 bases not matched to a gene. The CDR3 DNA is TGTGCCAGCAGCCCAGAGGGACAGGGCAGCTATGGCTACACCTTC. This translates into CASSPEGQGSYGYTF.

The chain has TRBV6-6 and TRBJ1-1; tentative D call: TRBD1 (5 bases). The length of the CDR3 is 12 residues. V lost 5 bases to trimming and J lost 3 bases, with 7 bases between them. Per germline, CDR1 MNHNY and CDR2 SVGAGI (reference sequence). CDR3 residues: CASSLRDTEAFF. CDR3 DNA sequence: TGTGCCAGCAGTCTCAGGGACACTGAAGCTTTCTTT.

The chain employs TRBV7-9 and TRBJ1-2; a weak D match, TRBD1 (6 bases). The CDR3 has 12 residues. With 1 base removed from V and 8 bases from J, the gap between germline ends came to 8 bases. CDR1 is SEHNR, CDR2 FQNEAQ, per germline (reference sequence). The CDR3 sequence: CASSLGTDGYTF. CDR3 nucleotides: TGTGCCAGCAGCTTAGGGACAGACGGCTACACCTTC.

The CDR3 DNA reads as TGTGCCAGCAGCCAAGAAAGGCGGACAGATCATGGCTACACCTTC. Amino acid sequence: CASSQERRTDHGYTF. The chain couples TRBV4-2 to TRBJ1-2, with a possible D match to TRBD1 (6 bases). The CDR3 covers 15 residues. Germline assignment: CDR1 LGHNA and CDR2 YNFKEQ. Trimming cost V 0 bases and J 6 bases, with 14 bases left between them.

This clone was seen more than once but under ten times. The chain recombines TRBV9 with TRBJ2-2; tentative D call: TRBD2 (6 bases). V gave up 0 bases and J gave up 7 bases, with 10 bases separating them. From germline, CDR1 is SGDLS and CDR2 YYNGEE. The CDR3 covers 14 residues. For the CDR3, the DNA is TGTGCCAGCAGCGTAGAGAGGGGAGGCGGGGAGCTGTTTTTT. This encodes CASSVERGGGELFF.

The chain recombines TRBV28 with TRBJ1-5; D call uncertain. In germline, CDR1 is MDHEN, CDR2 SYDVKM. This CDR3 spans 12 amino acids. The ends were cut back, 3 bases at V and 4 bases at J, with 4 bases in the middle. This CDR3 reads CASSFLNQPQHF. The CDR3 region has the DNA TGTGCCAGCAGTTTTCTTAATCAGCCCCAGCATTTT.

V gene TRBV28 combines with J gene TRBJ1-1; the D is unclear. Looked up from germline, CDR1 is MDHEN and CDR2 is SYDVKM. The CDR3 length is 13 residues. Trimming cost V 6 bases and J 12 bases, with 20 bases left between them. The DNA of the CDR3 is TGTGCCAGCAGATCATTCCGGGTCGATTTGTCTTTCTTT. Amino acids: CASRSFRVDLSFF.

The genes are TRBV5-1 and TRBJ1-6, with D possibly being TRBD1 (6 bases). The germline CDR1 and CDR2 sequences are SGHRS and YFSETQ. V was trimmed by 0 bases and J by 9 bases, leaving 13 bases between them. The CDR3 extends over 15 amino acids. CDR3 loop: CASSLGTDQGSPLHF. The CDR3 DNA sequence: TGCGCCAGCAGCTTGGGGACAGATCAGGGTTCACCCCTCCACTTT.

V usage is TRBV28 and J usage is TRBJ1-1; TRBD1 might be the D (5 bases). Germline CDR1 and CDR2: MDHEN and SYDVKM. V lost 6 bases and J lost 11, with 19 bases in between. The CDR3 totals 13 residues. The CDR3 nucleotides are TGTGCCAGCAGCTTGGTATGGGGGGGGACTGCTTTCTTT. Translated: CASSLVWGGTAFF.

The sample holds one count of this clone. CDR3 DNA sequence: TGTGCCAGCTCACCCGCTCAGGAATGGGAGACCCAGTACTTC. Its translation is CASSPAQEWETQYF. V usage is TRBV18 and J usage is TRBJ2-5; D call uncertain. The length of the CDR3 is 14 residues. Germline assignment: CDR1 KGHSH and CDR2 LQKENI. Trimming removed 3 bases from V and 5 bases from J, with 13 bases in between.

This chain joins TRBV7-9 and TRBJ2-7; the match to TRBD1 covers 10 bases. Trimming at V came to 5 bases and at J to 3 bases, leaving 7 bases not matched to a gene. The CDR3 has 15 residues. Germline assignment: CDR1 SEHNR and CDR2 FQNEAQ (reference sequence). As DNA, the CDR3 is TGTGCCAGCAGCGCCCTGACAGGGGGCGGCTACGAGCAGTACTTC. Residues: CASSALTGGGYEQYF. Looking up the rest from reference TRBV7-9 and TRBJ2-7 gives the full variable domain: DTGVSQNPRHKITKRGQNVTFRCDPISEHNRLYWYRQTLGQGPEFLTYFQNEAQLEKSRLLSDRFSAERPKGSFSTLEIQRTEQGDSAMYLCASSALTGGGYEQYFGPGTRLTVT.

The genes are TRBV11-3 and TRBJ1-5, with TRBD1 matching 8 bases. From germline, CDR1 is SGHNT and CDR2 YENEEA. The CDR3 length is 16 residues. The J segment lost 4 bases and the V segment lost 0 bases, leaving 5 bases of the junction unmatched. The CDR3 nucleotides are TGTGCCAGCAGCTTAGATGGACAGGGTCCTAATCAGCCCCAGCATTTT. Translated, it gives CASSLDGQGPNQPQHF. The entire variable domain, with the rest obtained from reference TRBV11-3 and TRBJ1-5, is as follows: EAGVVQSPRYKIIEKKQPVAFWCNPISGHNTLYWYLQNLGQGPELLIRYENEEAVDDSQLPKDRFSAERLKGVDSTLKIQPAELGDSAVYLCASSLDGQGPNQPQHFGDGTRLSIL.

The V and J genes are TRBV28 and TRBJ2-5; 7 nucleotides line up with TRBD2. There are 15 residues in the CDR3. Germline V gene lookup returns CDR1 MDHEN and CDR2 SYDVKM. V shed 4 bases, J shed 5 bases, and the junction held 10 bases outside the gene matches. In DNA form, the CDR3 reads TGTGCCAGCAGTTCCCCTTTAGCGGGTGTGGAGACCCAGTACTTC. Its protein product is CASSSPLAGVETQYF.

The rearrangement links TRBV12-3 or TRBV12-4 to TRBJ2-1, with D tentatively TRBD1 (6 bases). This CDR3 region has 13 residues. Trimming took off 5 bases at V and 10 bases at J, with 15 bases between the two ends. The DNA of the CDR3 is TGTGCCAGCAGTCCCGGGGCCACAGGGGAGCAGTTCTTC. It specifies CASSPGATGEQFF.

V and J are TRBV4-2 and TRBJ2-7; D might be TRBD2 (6 bases). Per germline, CDR1 LGHNA and CDR2 YNFKEQ. The CDR3 has 13 residues. V lost 11 bases to trimming and J lost 0 bases, with 14 bases between them. CDR3 sequence (DNA): TGTGCCCCTGGTGGGGGGAGCTCCTACGAGCAGTACTTC. This sequence encodes CAPGGGSSYEQYF.

The rearrangement links TRBV19 to TRBJ1-5; no definite D call. The CDR3 sequence is 16 residues long. Germline CDR1 reads LNHDA; CDR2 reads SQIVND (reference sequence). V was pared by 0 bases and J by 2 bases, with 11 bases between. In DNA, the CDR3 is TGTGCCAGTAGTATAGATATACAGAACGGCAATCAGCCCCAGCATTTT. Translated, it gives CASSIDIQNGNQPQHF.

The chain is built from TRBV6-1 and TRBJ2-7, with 7 bases identical to TRBD1. The junction had 7 bases not matched to a gene; V was cut back by 0 bases and J by 2 bases. Germline CDR1 is MNHNS and CDR2 is SASEGT. This CDR3 is built from 16 residues. The CDR3 loop is CASSEAPQGPTYEQYF. The CDR3, as DNA: TGTGCCAGCAGTGAAGCCCCACAGGGGCCCACCTACGAGCAGTACTTC.